These 14 T cell receptor beta chains originate from one sample sequenced in a study of blood T cell repertoires in COVID-19. The method was immunoSEQ multiplex PCR; TCRdb's version includes in-frame clones alone and lacks a portion of them. The sample has over 400,000 clones, roughly 89% seen once. The specimen sequenced was peripheral blood. The receptors here all came from a woman aged 45-65 years with COVID-19, enrolled during active disease.

The chain is built from TRBV5-1 and TRBJ1-1; D unclear. Between the trimmed V and J ends, which lost 4 bases and 1 base, there was a span of 11 bases. The CDR3 extends over 14 amino acids. The germline V gene has CDR1 SGHRS and CDR2 YFSETQ. The CDR3 DNA reads TGCGCCAGCAGCCCCTTACAGACGAACACTGAAGCTTTCTTT. Protein sequence: CASSPLQTNTEAFF.

V gene TRBV15 combines with J gene TRBJ1-5, with D uncertain. V dropped 0 bases and J dropped 7 bases, with 7 bases sitting between them. The CDR3 has 13 residues. CDR1 is LNHNV and CDR2 is YYDKDF in the germline V gene (reference sequence). This CDR3 reads CATSRDLQQPQHF. The CDR3 DNA is TGTGCCACCAGCAGAGATTTACAACAGCCCCAGCATTTT.

This clone was observed once. The chain has TRBV28 and TRBJ2-2, with 10 positions matching TRBD1. V dropped 5 bases and J dropped 7; count of bases not matched to a gene: 4. The CDR3 has 14 residues. CDR1 is MDHEN, CDR2 SYDVKM, per germline. The CDR3 reads CASSPTGGNGELFF. CDR3 coding DNA: TGTGCCAGCAGTCCGACAGGGGGCAACGGGGAGCTGTTTTTT.

This clone was counted once. This chain links TRBV24-1 with TRBJ2-3; no reliable D call. The CDR3 is made up of 13 amino acids. Trimming left V 4 bases short and J 2 bases short, with 6 bases between. Germline CDR1 reads KGHDR; CDR2 reads SFDVKD. The CDR3 loop is CATSDRFTDTQYF. In DNA form, the CDR3 reads TGTGCCACCAGTGACAGATTCACAGATACGCAGTATTTT.

The chain employs TRBV4-2 and TRBJ1-2; weak D call: TRBD1 (5 bases). With 0 bases removed from V and 7 bases from J, the gap between germline ends came to 21 bases. This CDR3 contains 17 residues. Germline V gene sequence: CDR1 LGHNA, CDR2 YNFKEQ. Here the CDR3 DNA reads TGTGCCAGCAGCCAAGATCAATCGGACGGACACTTCTTTGGCTACACCTTC. Protein product: CASSQDQSDGHFFGYTF.

CDR3 sequence: CASSLAGGPPGELFF. CDR3 nucleotide sequence: TGTGCCAGCAGCTTAGCGGGGGGCCCACCCGGGGAGCTGTTTTTT. V is TRBV5-4 and J is TRBJ2-2, with TRBD2 identical over 9 bases. The CDR3 totals 15 residues. The V gene's germline CDR1 is SGHNT and CDR2 YYREEE (reference sequence). V trimming: 2 bases; J trimming: 6 bases; junction bases outside the gene matches: 5.

The chain carries TRBV2 and TRBJ1-2; D is unresolved. The length of the CDR3 is 14 residues. The V and J ends lost 8 bases and 2 bases respectively, with 15 bases between them. CDR1 and CDR2 from the germline V gene are SNHLY and FYNNEI. The DNA of the CDR3 is TGTGCCAGCTCCCCTGGGAGGGTGAACTATGGCTACACCTTC. Protein sequence: CASSPGRVNYGYTF.

The chain couples TRBV5-1 to TRBJ2-7, with 7 bases aligning to TRBD2. This CDR3 is built from 14 residues. The V gene end was trimmed by 4 bases and the J gene end by 5 bases; junction bases not matched to a gene: 9. The V gene's germline CDR1 is SGHRS and CDR2 YFSETQ. The CDR3 sequence: CASSQTRGDDEQYF. In DNA, the CDR3 is TGCGCCAGCAGCCAAACCCGGGGGGACGACGAGCAGTACTTC.

The genes are TRBV30 and TRBJ1-1; perhaps TRBD1 as D (5 bases). This CDR3 spans 11 amino acids. V gave up 1 base and J gave up 11 bases, with 11 bases separating them. Germline V gene sequence: CDR1 GTSNPN, CDR2 SVGIG (reference sequence). The CDR3 region has the DNA TGTGCCTGGAGTGACAGGTCGAACGCTTTCTTT. This sequence encodes CAWSDRSNAFF.

The chain employs TRBV12-5 and TRBJ2-1, with D unclear. Germline V gives CDR1 LGHNT, CDR2 FRNRAP. The ends were cut back, 2 bases at V and 9 bases at J, with 8 bases in the middle. CDR3 length equals 12 residues. The chain's CDR3 is CASGLTGGEQFF. For the CDR3, the DNA is TGTGCTAGTGGTTTGACCGGCGGTGAGCAGTTCTTC.

This chain joins TRBV5-1 and TRBJ2-5; D is perhaps TRBD2 (5 bases). There are 13 residues in the CDR3. Germline CDR1 and CDR2: SGHRS and YFSETQ. The germline V and J ends were trimmed by 1 base and 5 bases, with 9 bases remaining between them. CDR3: CASSLNPGETQYF. The CDR3 DNA is TGCGCCAGCAGCTTGAATCCGGGGGAGACCCAGTACTTC.

The rearrangement links TRBV6-5 to TRBJ2-1; weak D call: TRBD2 (6 bases). Per the germline V gene, CDR1 is MNHEY and CDR2 is SVGAGI. Trimming took off 5 bases at V and 12 bases at J, with 14 bases between the two ends. CDR3 length equals 12 residues. The chain's CDR3 is CASSTLEGRQFF. In nucleotides, the CDR3 is TGTGCCAGCAGTACCCTGGAGGGTAGGCAGTTCTTC.

The V gene is TRBV6-5, the J gene TRBJ2-7, with 11 bases matching TRBD2. Germline V lookup: CDR1 MNHEY, CDR2 SVGAGI. Trimming removed 0 bases from V and 4 bases from J; junction bases left unmatched: 5. CDR3 length: 16 residues. CDR3 amino acids: CASSYSLAGGRYEQYF. The CDR3 nucleotides read TGTGCCAGCAGTTACTCTCTAGCGGGGGGTAGGTACGAGCAGTACTTC.

The chain combines TRBV4-1 with TRBJ1-1; D might be TRBD1 (6 bases). The germline V gene has CDR1 MGHRA and CDR2 YSYEKL. Trimming left V 4 bases short and J 5 bases short, with 23 bases between. The CDR3 has 17 residues. In DNA, the CDR3 is TGCGCCAGCAGCCCGGTGCGCCGGGACATTATTGGGACTGAAGCTTTCTTT. This gives the protein CASSPVRRDIIGTEAFF.